This entry is about one T cell receptor beta chain. Its target is not known. Germline V CDR1 and CDR2: SGHRS, YFSETQ. J lost 6 bases, V lost 6 bases, and 6 bases had no gene match. The CDR3 spans 14 residues. The data were obtained in a study of cytomegalovirus exposure and HLA in healthy donors. Study-wide results and caveats: Most TCR sequences proved rare, with some public TCRs found in many donors. Across donors, presence/absence analyses took sequencing depth to be roughly uniform.

Vbeta (60) and Jbeta (13) primers were used in the PCR. Only in-frame clones appear in the TCRdb table, and some are missing; sequencing was by immunoSEQ multiplex PCR. The top ten hold approximately 4% of the sample, which has 30,000 to 35,000 clones, 84% seen once. This receptor was obtained from a young woman in good health and CMV-seronegative. The J gene is TRBJ1-6, the V gene TRBV5-1; 7 nucleotides agree with TRBD1. Sequencing was performed on PBMCs. The DNA of the CDR3 is TGCGCCAGCACAACCGGGACAGTTAATTCACCCCTCCACTTT. Its translation is CASTTGTVNSPLHF.